These 28 T cell receptor beta chains were sequenced from one sample in a study of cytomegalovirus exposure and HLA in healthy donors (dated by TCRdb to the late 2010s). Library construction relied on the immunoSEQ multiplex PCR assay. TCRdb limited this immuneACCESS table to in-frame rearrangements with V and J called. A share of clones is missing; checked studies link under half to unresolved V genes, and the rest is unexplained. The sample yields hundreds of thousands of clones; roughly 90% were counted once. Approximately 0.9% of the sample lies in the top ten. Sequencing input: PBMCs. The receptor set was obtained from a young woman in good health and CMV-seronegative.

The CDR3 sequence: CASSLSGTGTEAFF. The DNA for the CDR3 is TGTGCCAGCAGTTTGTCCGGGACAGGGACTGAAGCTTTCTTT. The gene calls are TRBV27 and TRBJ1-1, with 9 positions matching TRBD1. Germline CDR1 and CDR2: MNHEY and SMNVEV (reference sequence). The V gene end was trimmed by 3 bases and the J gene end by 5 bases; junction bases not matched to a gene: 4. CDR3 length: 14 amino acids.

The rearrangement links TRBV5-4 to TRBJ2-5; D might be TRBD1 (6 bases). With 4 bases removed from V and 3 bases from J, the gap between germline ends came to 13 bases. The CDR3 runs to 14 residues. Germline CDR1 is SGHNT and CDR2 is YYREEE (reference sequence). The CDR3 is CASSTRDNEETQYF. The DNA of the CDR3 is TGTGCCAGCAGCACCCGGGACAATGAAGAGACCCAGTACTTC.

The rearrangement uses TRBV7-8 and TRBJ1-5; tentatively, D is TRBD1 (6 bases). Germline V gives CDR1 SGHVS, CDR2 FQNEAQ. V lost 5 bases to trimming and J lost 0 bases, with 17 bases between them. The length of the CDR3 is 17 residues. This CDR3 is CASSPTVGQYSNQPQHF. Here the CDR3 DNA reads TGTGCCAGCAGCCCTACCGTAGGACAGTATAGCAATCAGCCCCAGCATTTT. Supplemented by reference TRBV7-8 and TRBJ1-5, the full variable domain reads GAGVSQSPRYKVAKRGQDVALRCDPISGHVSLFWYQQALGQGPEFLTYFQNEAQLDKSGLPSDRFFAERPEGSVSTLKIQRTQQEDSAVYLCASSPTVGQYSNQPQHFGDGTRLSIL.

The CDR3 spells CASSYGGADGYTF. The CDR3 DNA is TGTGCCAGCAGTTACGGCGGGGCTGATGGCTACACCTTC. The chain is built from TRBV6-5 and TRBJ1-2; D possibly corresponds to TRBD1 (5 bases). Germline CDR1 and CDR2: MNHEY and SVGAGI. V dropped 2 bases and J dropped 6 bases, with 10 bases sitting between them. This CDR3 is 13 amino acids long.

V usage is TRBV7-8 and J usage is TRBJ1-1; 7 nucleotides agree with TRBD1. Germline CDR1 SGHVS, CDR2 FQNEAQ. The trim removed 7 bases at V and 6 bases at J, leaving 11 bases unmatched. The CDR3 has 14 amino acids. In DNA, the CDR3 is TGTGCCAGCACCAAGGGGGCGACAGGGTCTGAAGCTTTCTTT. Protein product: CASTKGATGSEAFF.

The chain carries TRBV5-4 and TRBJ2-1, with D possibly matching TRBD2 (6 bases). V was shortened by 1 base and J by 4 bases, with 9 bases between the two germline ends. The CDR3 is 14 amino acids. Per the germline V gene, CDR1 is SGHNT and CDR2 is YYREEE (reference sequence). CDR3 in DNA: TGTGCCAGCAGCTTGAGGACTACGTACAATGAGCAGTTCTTC. As protein: CASSLRTTYNEQFF.

The V call is TRBV5-4, the J call TRBJ2-7; 10 nucleotides align to TRBD2. This CDR3 contains 15 residues. With 4 bases clipped from V and 3 bases from J, the junction kept 7 bases outside the gene matches. CDR1 and CDR2 from the germline V gene are SGHNT and YYREEE (reference sequence). The CDR3 coding sequence is TGTGCCAGCAGCCAATCTAGCGGGAGTCGCTACGAGCAGTACTTC. Translated, it gives CASSQSSGSRYEQYF.

On this clone: The conserved phenylalanine or tryptophan normally closing the CDR3 is absent here, so this likely arose from a read error. The DNA is omitted, as the CDR3 cannot be located on it reliably, and the CDR3 follows TCRdb's listing. The chain carries TRBV5-8 and TRBJ1-1. Germline lookup yields CDR1 SGHTS and CDR2 YDEGEE. The CDR3 numbers 11 amino acids, ends counted. The CDR3 spells CASSLGLNLSL.

This sequence joins TRBV11-2 and TRBJ2-7, with TRBD2 matching over 15 bases. This CDR3 is built from 17 residues. Trimming removed 5 bases from V and 2 bases from J; junction bases left unmatched: 7. Germline CDR1 is SGHAT and CDR2 is FQNNGV. CDR3 region: CASSQRTSGRVAYEQYF. The CDR3 nucleotides read TGTGCCAGCAGCCAAAGGACTAGCGGGAGGGTCGCCTACGAGCAGTACTTC.

The rearrangement uses TRBV18 and TRBJ1-2; TRBD1 aligns across 9 bases. J lost 4 bases, V lost 4 bases, and 4 bases had no gene match. The germline V gene has CDR1 KGHSH and CDR2 LQKENI. The CDR3 sequence is 14 residues long. CDR3 bases: TGTGCCAGCTCACAATGGGGACAGGGCTATGGCTACACCTTC. Amino acid sequence: CASSQWGQGYGYTF.

V usage is TRBV6-5 and J usage is TRBJ2-7; D remains ambiguous. CDR3 length: 10 residues. Germline CDR1 MNHEY, CDR2 SVGAGI. Trimming took 6 bases from V and 5 from J, leaving 5 bases between them. CDR3 loop: CASSWHEQYF. CDR3 nucleotides: TGTGCCAGCAGCTGGCACGAGCAGTACTTC.

The V and J genes are TRBV5-4 and TRBJ2-7, with 8 positions matching TRBD2. Germline CDR1 and CDR2: SGHNT and YYREEE (reference sequence). This CDR3 has 17 amino acids. Unmatched junction bases numbered 18, after V lost 3 bases and J lost 7 bases. CDR3 amino acids: CASSSGGGAGTSGEQYF. In DNA form, the CDR3 reads TGTGCCAGCAGCTCGGGGGGGGGTGCAGGGACCTCTGGAGAGCAGTACTTC.

V is TRBV9 and J is TRBJ2-1; 8 nucleotides agree with TRBD1. The V gene's germline CDR1 is SGDLS and CDR2 YYNGEE. Losses at the gene ends were 1 base for V and 6 bases for J; bases not matched to a gene: 9. CDR3 size: 16 residues. CDR3 residues: CASSVTTGGMSNEQFF. Written as DNA, the CDR3 is TGTGCCAGCAGCGTAACTACAGGGGGGATGAGCAATGAGCAGTTCTTC.

The table lists this clone with a few counts. V usage is TRBV5-1 and J usage is TRBJ2-7; 7 bases map to TRBD2. Germline assignment: CDR1 SGHRS and CDR2 YFSETQ. The CDR3 spans 14 residues. The V and J ends lost 4 bases and 2 bases, in that order; junction bases with no gene match: 6. The CDR3 nucleotides are TGCGCCAGCAGCAGTAGCGGGCCCACCTACGAGCAGTACTTC. Amino acids: CASSSSGPTYEQYF.

The V and J genes are TRBV7-2 and TRBJ1-2, with D perhaps matching TRBD1 (5 bases). V gave up 5 bases and J gave up 9 bases, with 16 bases separating them. This CDR3 spans 13 amino acids. The germline V gene has CDR1 SGHTA and CDR2 FQGNSA. CDR3 amino acids: CASSPSRTMRYTF. As DNA, the CDR3 is TGTGCCAGCAGCCCTAGTCGGACAATGCGCTACACCTTC.

The rearrangement joins TRBV9 to TRBJ2-2; 11 nucleotides agree with TRBD2. Germline V CDR1 and CDR2: SGDLS, YYNGEE. Losses at the gene ends were 4 bases for V and 8 bases for J; bases not matched to a gene: 10. CDR3 length equals 16 residues. CDR3 sequence reads: CASSPPRLAGGGELFF. The CDR3, as DNA: TGTGCCAGCAGCCCCCCCAGGCTAGCGGGGGGAGGGGAGCTGTTTTTT.

This sequence joins TRBV4-1 and TRBJ2-5, with a possible D match to TRBD1 (6 bases). Germline loops: CDR1 MGHRA, CDR2 YSYEKL. The V end lost 3 bases, the J end lost 4 bases, and 15 bases lay between the germline ends. The CDR3 runs 15 residues. CDR3 protein: CASSQLQGIGETQYF. The DNA of the CDR3 is TGCGCCAGCAGCCAGTTACAGGGCATCGGAGAGACCCAGTACTTC.

The chain couples TRBV28 to TRBJ2-1; the D gene is possibly TRBD2 (6 bases). Trimming removed 8 bases from V and 7 bases from J, with 18 bases in between. CDR1 is MDHEN, CDR2 SYDVKM, per germline. CDR3 size: 14 residues. CDR3 amino acids: CASQPGLRSNEQFF. The CDR3 nucleotides read TGTGCCAGCCAACCGGGACTCCGGTCTAATGAGCAGTTCTTC. Full variable domain (outside the CDR3, taken from reference TRBV28 and TRBJ2-1): DVKVTQSSRYLVKRTGEKVFLECVQDMDHENMFWYRQDPGLGLRLIYFSYDVKMKEKGDIPEGYSVSREKKERFSLILESASTNQTSMYLCASQPGLRSNEQFFGPGTRLTVL.

This clone was detected only once. This rearrangement joins TRBV28 to TRBJ2-5, with 10 nucleotides matching TRBD1. CDR3 length: 13 residues. Germline assignment: CDR1 MDHEN and CDR2 SYDVKM. The V and J ends lost 8 bases and 4 bases, in that order; junction bases with no gene match: 4. The CDR3 sequence: CASRGDRGETQYF. Here the CDR3 DNA reads TGTGCCAGCCGTGGGGACAGGGGAGAGACCCAGTACTTC.

The V and J genes are TRBV28 and TRBJ2-7, with D possibly matching TRBD1 (5 bases). The CDR3 is 12 amino acids. CDR1 is MDHEN and CDR2 is SYDVKM in the germline V gene. V was cut by 3 bases and J by 7 bases, with 10 bases left in between. CDR3 sequence reads: CASSFVRAEQYF. The CDR3 DNA follows: TGTGCCAGCAGTTTTGTCAGGGCTGAGCAGTACTTC. The variable domain in full, completed from reference TRBV28 and TRBJ2-7, reads DVKVTQSSRYLVKRTGEKVFLECVQDMDHENMFWYRQDPGLGLRLIYFSYDVKMKEKGDIPEGYSVSREKKERFSLILESASTNQTSMYLCASSFVRAEQYFGPGTRLTVT.

This chain connects TRBV6-1 to TRBJ1-1; D unclear. This CDR3 comprises 13 residues. Germline CDR1 is MNHNS and CDR2 is SASEGT. Trimming shortened V by 5 bases and J by 0 bases, and 7 bases separated the two germline ends. CDR3 sequence (DNA): TGTGCCAGCAGTAACGGTCTGAACACTGAAGCTTTCTTT. As protein: CASSNGLNTEAFF.

The chain carries TRBV15 and TRBJ2-3, with 9 bases lining up with TRBD2. From germline, CDR1 is LNHNV and CDR2 YYDKDF (reference sequence). The J segment lost 5 bases and the V segment lost 1 base, leaving 4 bases of the junction unmatched. The CDR3 contains 15 residues. CDR3 sequence: CATSRAAGGGDTQYF. CDR3 sequence (DNA): TGTGCCACCAGCAGAGCAGCGGGAGGAGGAGATACGCAGTATTTT. Looking up the rest from reference TRBV15 and TRBJ2-3 gives the full variable domain: DAMVIQNPRYQVTQFGKPVTLSCSQTLNHNVMYWYQQKSSQAPKLLFHYYDKDFNNEADTPDNFQSRRPNTSFCFLDIRSPGLGDTAMYLCATSRAAGGGDTQYFGPGTRLTVL.

This clone occurred once. J is TRBJ1-2 and V is TRBV2, with a weak D call TRBD1 (6 bases). V was shortened by 8 bases and J by 4 bases, with 14 bases between the two germline ends. The CDR3 loop spans 13 amino acids. Looked up from germline, CDR1 is SNHLY and CDR2 is FYNNEI. The CDR3 here is CASLPGDTYGYTF. CDR3 nucleotide sequence: TGTGCCAGCCTGCCTGGGGACACCTATGGCTACACCTTC. Full variable domain (missing parts from reference TRBV2 and TRBJ1-2): EPEVTQTPSHQVTQMGQEVILRCVPISNHLYFYWYRQILGQKVEFLVSFYNNEISEKSEIFDDQFSVERPDGSNFTLKIRSTKLEDSAMYFCASLPGDTYGYTFGSGTRLTVV.

This chain joins TRBV4-3 and TRBJ2-5; 8 positions agree with TRBD1. This CDR3 comprises 14 residues. J lost 4 bases, V lost 4 bases, and 5 bases had no gene match. Germline V CDR1 and CDR2: LGHNA, YSLEER. CDR3 sequence: CASSPRTGLETQYF. Here the CDR3 DNA reads TGCGCCAGCAGCCCCCGGACAGGGTTAGAGACCCAGTACTTC.

The chain is built from TRBV28 and TRBJ1-2, with 7 nucleotides matching TRBD1. This CDR3 comprises 16 residues. J was trimmed by 4 bases and V by 7 bases; bases with no gene match: 15. CDR1 MDHEN and CDR2 SYDVKM come from the germline V gene. The CDR3 region has the DNA TGTGCCAGCAATCGCCCCACGCGACAGGGCGGCTATGGCTACACCTTC. Translated: CASNRPTRQGGYGYTF.

This clone is a singleton in its sample. The CDR3 loop is CASSQPGLVGNEQYF. As DNA, the CDR3 is TGTGCCAGCAGCCAACCGGGACTAGTGGGCAACGAGCAGTACTTC. V usage is TRBV7-8 and J usage is TRBJ2-7; 8 bases match TRBD2. Trimming cost V 5 bases and J 5 bases; bases outside gene matches: 11. CDR1 is SGHVS, CDR2 FQNEAQ, per germline. The CDR3 has 15 amino acids.

The chain couples TRBV7-9 to TRBJ1-3; D call uncertain. V lost 5 bases and J lost 4, with 9 bases in between. Germline CDR1 reads SEHNR; CDR2 reads FQNEAQ (reference sequence). CDR3 length: 13 residues. CDR3 sequence: CASSVGVGNTIYF. CDR3 sequence (DNA): TGTGCCAGCAGCGTGGGAGTGGGAAACACCATATATTTT. Looking up the rest from reference TRBV7-9 and TRBJ1-3 gives the full variable domain: DTGVSQNPRHKITKRGQNVTFRCDPISEHNRLYWYRQTLGQGPEFLTYFQNEAQLEKSRLLSDRFSAERPKGSFSTLEIQRTEQGDSAMYLCASSVGVGNTIYFGEGSWLTVV.

This chain uses TRBV9 with TRBJ2-2, with 7 nucleotides matching TRBD1. CDR1 is SGDLS, CDR2 YYNGEE, per germline. The CDR3 contains 15 residues. With 1 base clipped from V and 5 bases from J, the junction kept 5 bases outside the gene matches. Here the CDR3 DNA reads TGTGCCAGCAGCGTAAGAGACAGGGCGACCGGGGAGCTGTTTTTT. Its translation: CASSVRDRATGELFF.